Sequencing of this T cell receptor (beta chain) was carried out in a study of blood T cell repertoires in COVID-19. For the study at large: Samples of COVID-19 (acute and convalescent) were obtained from the United States, Italy and Spain. PBMCs, B-cell-depleted T cells, or T cells provided the cDNA or gDNA that made up the material.

Germline CDR1 is ENHRY and CDR2 is SYGVKD. The V and J ends lost 8 bases and 8 bases respectively, with 13 bases between them. The CDR3 loop spans 13 amino acids. Libraries were prepared by immunoSEQ multiplex PCR; TCRdb keeps only in-frame clonotypes and omits some of them. In the table there are some 210,000 clones, roughly 81% of which are singletons. Sequencing input: peripheral blood. The chain links TRBV10-3 to TRBJ1-6, with D tentatively TRBD1 (6 bases). The TCR comes from a woman between 50 and 59 years old with active or convalescent COVID-19. CDR3 residues: CAIAGVEDSPLHF. CDR3 DNA sequence: TGTGCCATCGCAGGGGTCGAGGATTCACCCCTCCACTTT.